The source of this T cell receptor beta chain is a study of T-cell memory formation after mild COVID-19. The junction had 4 bases not matched to a gene; V was cut back by 8 bases and J by 1 base. Germline lookup yields CDR1 SGHTA and CDR2 FQGNSA. The length of the CDR3 is 13 residues. TCRdb analysed the 5' RACE reads with MiXCR anew, one entry per CDR3 protein. The data hold 250,000 to 400,000 distinct CDR3 sequences, with roughly an eighth observed a single time. This sequence was found in a man aged 18-30 years who had mild COVID-19 (a few samples of this study predate the infection). Cell type and time point are not known. The J gene is TRBJ2-5, the V gene TRBV7-2; 7 bases map to TRBD2. What was sequenced was PBMCs or a T cell subset sorted from them (not recorded which). CDR3 sequence: CASGEGFQETQYF. In DNA, the CDR3 is TGTGCCAGCGGGGAGGGGTTCCAAGAGACCCAGTACTTC. Full variable domain (missing parts from reference TRBV7-2 and TRBJ2-5): GAGVSQSPSNKVTEKGKDVELRCDPISGHTALYWYRQSLGQGLEFLIYFQGNSAPDKSGLPSDRFSAERTGGSVSTLTIQRTQQEDSAVYLCASGEGFQETQYFGPGTRLLVL.